A single sample gave rise to the 3 T cell receptor beta chains below, sequenced in a study of blood T cell repertoires in COVID-19. Assay used: immunoSEQ multiplex PCR; TCRdb lists only in-frame clones, some missing. Here the sample spans about 87,000 clones, more than 75% being singletons. The sequencing input was peripheral blood. These receptors came from a human donor in a cohort sampled during active COVID-19.

This sequence joins TRBV10-3 and TRBJ1-6, with no clear D. Germline V gene lookup returns CDR1 ENHRY and CDR2 SYGVKD. The CDR3 runs to 14 residues. Trimming cost V 2 bases and J 7 bases, with 9 bases left between them. CDR3 sequence: CAISEDPVNSPLHF. The CDR3 nucleotides read TGTGCCATCAGTGAGGATCCAGTAAATTCACCCCTCCACTTT.

V usage is TRBV29-1 and J usage is TRBJ1-1; D remains ambiguous. The germline V gene has CDR1 SQVTM and CDR2 ANQGSEA. The CDR3 loop spans 12 amino acids. The V end was cut by 4 bases, the J end by 1 base, with 7 bases between. The CDR3 DNA follows: TGCAGCGTTGGGTCCGGGAACACTGAAGCTTTCTTT. It codes for CSVGSGNTEAFF.

The V and J genes are TRBV11-2 and TRBJ2-5; D possibly corresponds to TRBD2 (6 bases). In germline, CDR1 is SGHAT, CDR2 FQNNGV. The CDR3 is 15 amino acids. Trimming cost V 2 bases and J 5 bases, with 15 bases left between them. CDR3 in DNA: TGTGCCAGCAGCTTAAGGTCAACGGGAGAGGAGACCCAGTACTTC. Protein sequence: CASSLRSTGEETQYF.